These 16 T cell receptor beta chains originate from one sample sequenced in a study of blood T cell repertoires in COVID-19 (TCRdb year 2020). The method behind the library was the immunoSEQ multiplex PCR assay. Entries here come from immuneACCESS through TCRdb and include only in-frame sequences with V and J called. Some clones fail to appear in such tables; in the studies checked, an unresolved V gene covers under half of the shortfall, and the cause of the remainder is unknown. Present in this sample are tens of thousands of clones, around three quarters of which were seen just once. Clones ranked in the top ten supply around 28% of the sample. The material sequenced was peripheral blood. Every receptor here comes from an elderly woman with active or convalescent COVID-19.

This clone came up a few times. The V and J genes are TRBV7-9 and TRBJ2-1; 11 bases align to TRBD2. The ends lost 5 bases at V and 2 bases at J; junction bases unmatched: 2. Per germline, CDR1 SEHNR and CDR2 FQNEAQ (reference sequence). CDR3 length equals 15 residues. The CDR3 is CASSTSGGPYNEQFF. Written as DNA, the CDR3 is TGTGCCAGCAGCACTAGCGGGGGACCCTACAATGAGCAGTTCTTC.

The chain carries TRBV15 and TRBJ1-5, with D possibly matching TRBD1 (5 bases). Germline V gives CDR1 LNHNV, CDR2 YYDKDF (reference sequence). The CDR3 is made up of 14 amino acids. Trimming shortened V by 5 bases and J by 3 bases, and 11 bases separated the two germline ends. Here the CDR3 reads CATSPPGLNQPQHF. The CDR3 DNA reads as TGTGCCACCAGCCCGCCGGGACTCAATCAGCCCCAGCATTTT.

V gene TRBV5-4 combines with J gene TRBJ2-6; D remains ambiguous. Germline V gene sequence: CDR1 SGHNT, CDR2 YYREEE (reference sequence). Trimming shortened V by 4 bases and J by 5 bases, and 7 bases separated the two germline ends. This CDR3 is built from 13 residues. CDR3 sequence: CASSTPWANVLTF. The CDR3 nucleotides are TGTGCCAGCAGCACACCTTGGGCCAACGTCCTGACTTTC.

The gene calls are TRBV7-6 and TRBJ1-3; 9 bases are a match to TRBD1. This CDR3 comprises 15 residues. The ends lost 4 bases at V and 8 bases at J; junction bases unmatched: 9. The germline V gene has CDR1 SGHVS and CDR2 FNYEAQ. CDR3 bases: TGTGCCAGCAGCTCGGGACAGGGAAGTACTGACACCATATATTTT. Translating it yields CASSSGQGSTDTIYF.

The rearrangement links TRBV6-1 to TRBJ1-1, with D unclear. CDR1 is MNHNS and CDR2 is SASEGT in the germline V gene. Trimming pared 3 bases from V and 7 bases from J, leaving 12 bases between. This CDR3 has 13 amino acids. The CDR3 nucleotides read TGTGCCAGCAGTGAGGGAGCGGGCCTTGAAGCTTTCTTT. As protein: CASSEGAGLEAFF.

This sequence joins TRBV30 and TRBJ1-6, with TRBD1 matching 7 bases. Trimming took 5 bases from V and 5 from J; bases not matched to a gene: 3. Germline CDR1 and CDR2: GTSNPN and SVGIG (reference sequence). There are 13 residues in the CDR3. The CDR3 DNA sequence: TGTGCCTGGGGGGGACAGAATAATTCACCCCTCCACTTT. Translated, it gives CAWGGQNNSPLHF.

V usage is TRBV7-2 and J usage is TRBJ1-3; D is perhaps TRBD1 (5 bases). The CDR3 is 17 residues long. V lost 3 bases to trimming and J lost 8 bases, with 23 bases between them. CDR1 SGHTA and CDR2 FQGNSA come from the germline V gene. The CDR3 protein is CASSFLLDTDAGYTIYF. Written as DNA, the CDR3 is TGTGCCAGCAGCTTCCTATTGGACACCGATGCTGGTTACACCATATATTTT.

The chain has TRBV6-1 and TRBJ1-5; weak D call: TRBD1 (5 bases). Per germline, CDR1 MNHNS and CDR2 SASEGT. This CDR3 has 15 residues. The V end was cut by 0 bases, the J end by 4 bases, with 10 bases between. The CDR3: CASSEAPTANQPQHF. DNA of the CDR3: TGTGCCAGCAGTGAAGCGCCGACAGCTAATCAGCCCCAGCATTTT.

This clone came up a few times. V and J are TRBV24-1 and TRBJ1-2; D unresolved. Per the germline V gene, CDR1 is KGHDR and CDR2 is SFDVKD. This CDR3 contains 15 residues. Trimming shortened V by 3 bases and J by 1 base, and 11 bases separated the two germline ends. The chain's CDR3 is CATSDGRVGNYGYTF. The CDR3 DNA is TGTGCCACCAGTGATGGCCGGGTGGGTAACTATGGCTACACCTTC.

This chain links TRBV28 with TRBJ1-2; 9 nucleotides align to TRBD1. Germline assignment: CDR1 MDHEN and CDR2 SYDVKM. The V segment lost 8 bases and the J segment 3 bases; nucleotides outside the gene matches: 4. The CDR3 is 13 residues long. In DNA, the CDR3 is TGTGCCAGCGGGGACAGGGCTTACTATGGCTACACCTTC. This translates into CASGDRAYYGYTF.

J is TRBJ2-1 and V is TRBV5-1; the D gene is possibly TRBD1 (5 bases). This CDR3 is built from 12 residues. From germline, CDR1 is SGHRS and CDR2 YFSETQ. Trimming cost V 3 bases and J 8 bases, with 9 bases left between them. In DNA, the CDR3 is TGCGCCAGCAGCTCCGGACACGATGAGCAGTTCTTC. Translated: CASSSGHDEQFF.

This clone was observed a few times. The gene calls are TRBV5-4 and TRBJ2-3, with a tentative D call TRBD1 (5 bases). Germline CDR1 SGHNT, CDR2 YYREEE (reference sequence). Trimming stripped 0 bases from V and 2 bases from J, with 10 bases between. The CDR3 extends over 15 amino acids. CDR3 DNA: TGTGCCAGCAGCTTGGAACCAGGGAACACAGATACGCAGTATTTT. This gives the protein CASSLEPGNTDTQYF.

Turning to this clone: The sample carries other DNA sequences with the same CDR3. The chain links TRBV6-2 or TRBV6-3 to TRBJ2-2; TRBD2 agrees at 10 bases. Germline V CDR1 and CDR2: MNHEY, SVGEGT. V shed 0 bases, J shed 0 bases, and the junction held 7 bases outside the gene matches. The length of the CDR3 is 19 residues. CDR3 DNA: TGTGCCAGCAGTTACTCGACCCTAGCGGGGGCCGCGAACACCGGGGAGCTGTTTTTT. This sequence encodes CASSYSTLAGAANTGELFF.

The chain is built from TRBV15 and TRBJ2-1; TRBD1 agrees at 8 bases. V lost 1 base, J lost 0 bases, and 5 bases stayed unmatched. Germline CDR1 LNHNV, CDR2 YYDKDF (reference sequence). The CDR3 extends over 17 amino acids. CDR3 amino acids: CATSRGGQGDSYNEQFF. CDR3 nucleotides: TGTGCCACCAGCAGAGGAGGACAGGGTGACTCCTACAATGAGCAGTTCTTC.

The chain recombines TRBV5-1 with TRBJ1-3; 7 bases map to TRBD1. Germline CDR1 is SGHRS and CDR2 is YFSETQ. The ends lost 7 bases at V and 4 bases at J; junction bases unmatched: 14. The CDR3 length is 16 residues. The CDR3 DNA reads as TGCGCCAGCTCACCCACAGGGGCTCGGGCCGGAAACACCATATATTTT. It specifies CASSPTGARAGNTIYF.

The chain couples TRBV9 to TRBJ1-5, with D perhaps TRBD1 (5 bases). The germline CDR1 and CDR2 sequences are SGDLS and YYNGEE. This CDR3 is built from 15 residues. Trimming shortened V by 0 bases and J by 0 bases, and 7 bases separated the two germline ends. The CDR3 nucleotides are TGTGCCAGCAGCGTAGCCGGGGGTAGCAATCAGCCCCAGCATTTT. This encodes CASSVAGGSNQPQHF. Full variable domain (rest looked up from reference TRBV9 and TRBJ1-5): DSGVTQTPKHLITATGQRVTLRCSPRSGDLSVYWYQQSLDQGLQFLIQYYNGEERAKGNILERFSAQQFPDLHSELNLSSLELGDSALYFCASSVAGGSNQPQHFGDGTRLSIL.